This TCR beta chain was recovered during a study of identical twins. Trimming took off 5 bases at V and 7 bases at J, with 17 bases between the two ends. The CDR3 spans 14 residues. A universal primer site was incorporated via template switching, and the cDNA contained unique molecular identifiers. Each CDR3 protein is one row after TCRdb ran MiXCR on the 5' RACE reads. The sample carries roughly 710,000 distinct CDR3 sequences, roughly 6% recorded once. All donors comprised healthy Caucasians. This clonotype was recorded at least ten times. Sample: naive T cells sorted from blood. This TCR was sampled from a young man in good health. V gene TRBV12-3 or TRBV12-4 combines with J gene TRBJ1-2; no reliable D call. The CDR3 protein is CASSATPLYSGYTF. CDR3 coding DNA: TGTGCCAGCAGTGCGACACCTCTTTACTCTGGCTACACCTTC.